The entry below describes one T cell receptor beta chain. Profiled with immunoSEQ multiplex PCR; TCRdb holds only in-frame clones, not every one. The sample holds more than 900,000 clones, approximately 80% seen once. From germline, CDR1 is MNHNY and CDR2 SVGAGI (reference sequence). This CDR3 has 16 amino acids. V lost 2 bases, J lost 5 bases, and 5 bases stayed unmatched. This entry is derived from a study of shared clonotypes between healthy human individuals. For the study at large: Per donor, CD8 memory used one plate, CD8 naive used two, CD4 memory used three and CD4 naive used three.

The chain recombines TRBV6-6 with TRBJ2-1, with 11 bases lining up with TRBD2. The sequenced sample consisted of memory CD4+ T cells from PBMCs. Subset specified: CD45RA-negative fraction. This clonotype originated in a man between 18 and 29 years old in good health. Some clones in this sample may be carry-over from other donors' samples. CDR3 in amino acids: CASSYPPGLADNEQFF. In nucleotides, the CDR3 is TGTGCCAGCAGTTACCCACCGGGACTAGCGGACAATGAGCAGTTCTTC.